The text below deals with one T cell receptor (beta chain). The data originate from a study of CD8 T cells in Susac syndrome. Study context: Patients with Susac syndrome, at blood draw, were therapy-naive, on corticosteroids, or on intravenous immunoglobulin alone.

cDNA came from around 0.5 to 1 ug RNA primed by random hexamers. One entry per CDR3 protein, called by TCRdb with MiXCR from the immunoSEQ multiplex PCR reads. This table holds under 95,000 distinct CDR3 sequences, roughly 94% found once. Losses at the gene ends were 0 bases for V and 5 bases for J; bases not matched to a gene: 8. Germline CDR1 and CDR2: SGHNT and YYREEE (reference sequence). CDR3 length: 15 amino acids. The authors carried out high-throughput sequencing of TCR beta. They applied it to CD8+ and CD4+ T cells obtained from blood. Bulk CD8+ and CD4+ cells came from magnetic negative isolation; CD8+ TEMRA by FACS.

This rearrangement joins TRBV5-4 to TRBJ2-7; 7 positions match TRBD1. This TCR was sampled from a human donor with Susac syndrome. The sequenced sample was CD8+ T cells from PBMCs. This CDR3 is CASSLAPGDRDEQYF. CDR3 nucleotide sequence: TGTGCCAGCAGCTTGGCCCCCGGAGACAGGGACGAGCAGTACTTC.